The next 8 T cell receptor beta chains were all read from a single sample in a study of blood T cell repertoires in COVID-19. Repertoires were generated with immunoSEQ multiplex PCR, while TCRdb's copy carries only in-frame clones and drops some. The sample consists of approximately 200,000 clones, approximately 90% of them appearing once. The sequenced material came from peripheral blood. These receptors originate from a man in his thirties or forties with COVID-19, enrolled during active disease.

The gene calls are TRBV18 and TRBJ1-2; possible D gene TRBD1, 6 bases. The CDR3 covers 15 residues. Germline V gene lookup returns CDR1 KGHSH and CDR2 LQKENI. The V and J ends lost 4 bases and 5 bases respectively, with 17 bases between them. The CDR3 region is CASSQSPGVRYGYTF. The CDR3 coding sequence is TGTGCCAGCTCACAATCCCCAGGGGTCCGGTATGGCTACACCTTC. Full variable domain (rest looked up from reference TRBV18 and TRBJ1-2): NAGVMQNPRHLVRRRGQEARLRCSPMKGHSHVYWYRQLPEEGLKFMVYLQKENIIDESGMPKERFSAEFPKEGPSILRIQQVVRGDSAAYFCASSQSPGVRYGYTFGSGTRLTVV.

In this sample, this clone turned up a few times. The CDR3 DNA sequence: TGTGCCAGCAGCCTCGCTAGCGTTGGCGTAAGCACAGATACGCAGTATTTT. Translation gives CASSLASVGVSTDTQYF. The chain uses TRBV11-2 and TRBJ2-3; tentatively, D is TRBD2 (6 bases). This CDR3 has 17 residues. Trimming cost V 5 bases and J 0 bases, with 18 bases left between them. Germline CDR1 and CDR2: SGHAT and FQNNGV.

The rearrangement links TRBV19 to TRBJ2-5, with a possible D match to TRBD1 (6 bases). This CDR3 is built from 13 residues. CDR1 and CDR2 (germline): LNHDA, SQIVND (reference sequence). V shed 4 bases and J shed 5 bases, with 11 bases lying between them. For the CDR3, the DNA is TGTGCCAGTAGTACCAGGGGTTGGGAGACCCAGTACTTC. It codes for CASSTRGWETQYF. Variable domain in full (rest from reference TRBV19 and TRBJ2-5): DGGITQSPKYLFRKEGQNVTLSCEQNLNHDAMYWYRQDPGQGLRLIYYSQIVNDFQKGDIAEGYSVSREKKESFPLTVTSAQKNPTAFYLCASSTRGWETQYFGPGTRLLVL.

This chain joins TRBV5-5 and TRBJ2-1; D perhaps matches TRBD1 (6 bases). V lost 3 bases, J lost 5 bases, and 15 bases lay in between. The CDR3 runs to 15 residues. CDR1 and CDR2 from the germline V gene are SGHKS and YYEKEE (reference sequence). The CDR3 region has the DNA TGTGCCAGCAGCTCCTTACCGGGACAAAACAATGAGCAGTTCTTC. Translation gives CASSSLPGQNNEQFF.

The chain has TRBV27 and TRBJ2-2, with D unresolved. Germline V gene sequence: CDR1 MNHEY, CDR2 SMNVEV (reference sequence). Trimming pared 5 bases from V and 7 bases from J, leaving 11 bases between. The length of the CDR3 is 13 residues. DNA for the CDR3: TGTGCCAGCAGTCCCCCTCAGGTCGGGGAGCTGTTTTTT. Amino acid sequence: CASSPPQVGELFF.

This clone was counted a few times. This chain joins TRBV3-1 (or the pseudogene TRBV3-2) and TRBJ1-3; D not resolved. The germline V gene encodes CDR1 LGHDT and CDR2 YNNKEL (reference sequence). The CDR3 consists of 15 residues. V was trimmed by 1 base and J by 0 bases, leaving 7 bases between them. The CDR3 DNA follows: TGTGCCAGCAGCCAAGTCTTGGCCTCTGGAAACACCATATATTTT. It is translated as CASSQVLASGNTIYF.

The chain combines TRBV7-9 with TRBJ2-3; TRBD2 matches 7 bases. Losses at the gene ends were 3 bases for V and 6 bases for J; bases not matched to a gene: 3. The CDR3 length is 13 residues. CDR1 and CDR2 from the germline V gene are SEHNR and FQNEAQ (reference sequence). Here the CDR3 reads CASSLGGDDTQYF. The DNA of the CDR3 is TGTGCCAGCAGCTTGGGAGGGGACGATACGCAGTATTTT. Combining the CDR3 with reference TRBV7-9 and TRBJ2-3 gives the whole variable domain DTGVSQNPRHKITKRGQNVTFRCDPISEHNRLYWYRQTLGQGPEFLTYFQNEAQLEKSRLLSDRFSAERPKGSFSTLEIQRTEQGDSAMYLCASSLGGDDTQYFGPGTRLTVL.

The chain recombines TRBV7-9 with TRBJ1-2, with 10 positions matching TRBD1. This CDR3 region has 14 residues. J was trimmed by 8 bases and V by 4 bases; bases with no gene match: 7. Per the germline V gene, CDR1 is SEHNR and CDR2 is FQNEAQ (reference sequence). CDR3: CASSSGTGERGYTF. In DNA form, the CDR3 reads TGTGCCAGCAGCTCCGGGACAGGGGAGAGGGGCTACACCTTC.